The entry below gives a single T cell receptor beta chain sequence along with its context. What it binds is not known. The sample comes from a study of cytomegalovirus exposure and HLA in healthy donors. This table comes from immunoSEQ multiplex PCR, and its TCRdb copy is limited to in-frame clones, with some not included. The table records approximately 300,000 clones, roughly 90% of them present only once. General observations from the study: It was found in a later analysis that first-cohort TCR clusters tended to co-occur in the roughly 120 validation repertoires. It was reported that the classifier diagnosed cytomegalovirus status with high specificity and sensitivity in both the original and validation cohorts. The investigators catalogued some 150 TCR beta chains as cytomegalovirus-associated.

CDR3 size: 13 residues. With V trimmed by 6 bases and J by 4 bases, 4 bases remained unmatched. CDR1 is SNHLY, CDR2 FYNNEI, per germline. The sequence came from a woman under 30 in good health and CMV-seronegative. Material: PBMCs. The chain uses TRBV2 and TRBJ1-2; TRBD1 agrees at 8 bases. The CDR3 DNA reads TGTGCCAGCAGCGCGACAGGGGTCTATGGCTACACCTTC. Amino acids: CASSATGVYGYTF.